This passage covers 20 T cell receptor beta chains from one sample sequenced in a study of blood T cell repertoires in COVID-19 (dated by TCRdb to 2020 to 2021). The method was the immunoSEQ multiplex PCR assay. TCRdb took over this immuneACCESS table, retaining in-frame rearrangements with V and J assigned. Such tables are incomplete; in checked studies, under half of the missing clones stem from an unresolved V gene, and the remainder is unexplained. Within this sample are around 32,000 clones, with 86% of them counted one time only. 5.5% of the sample belongs to the ten largest clones. Sequenced input: peripheral blood. The receptor source for this set is an elderly woman with active or convalescent COVID-19.

This rearrangement joins TRBV14 to TRBJ1-4, with 9 bases lining up with TRBD1. The CDR3 contains 15 residues. Unmatched junction bases numbered 7, after V lost 6 bases and J lost 5 bases. The germline gives CDR1 SGHDN, CDR2 FVKESK. CDR3 protein: CASRALGTGNEKLFF. DNA for the CDR3: TGTGCCAGCAGGGCCCTCGGGACAGGGAATGAAAAACTGTTTTTT. Combining the CDR3 with reference TRBV14 and TRBJ1-4 gives the whole variable domain EAGVTQFPSHSVIEKGQTVTLRCDPISGHDNLYWYRRVMGKEIKFLLHFVKESKQDESGMPNNRFLAERTGGTYSTLKVQPAELEDSGVYFCASRALGTGNEKLFFGSGTQLSVL.

The V gene is TRBV7-2, the J gene TRBJ2-5, with 9 positions matching TRBD1. J was trimmed by 5 bases and V by 6 bases; bases with no gene match: 7. Germline V lookup: CDR1 SGHTA, CDR2 FQGNSA. CDR3 length: 14 residues. CDR3 DNA: TGTGCCAGCAGAACCACAGGGGGCTTGGAGACCCAGTACTTC. Translated: CASRTTGGLETQYF.

The rearrangement links TRBV5-1 to TRBJ1-3; the D gene is possibly TRBD1 (6 bases). There are 16 residues in the CDR3. V gave up 4 bases and J gave up 0 bases, with 14 bases separating them. CDR1 is SGHRS, CDR2 YFSETQ, per germline. The CDR3 region has the DNA TGCGCCAGCAGCCCAATTGGACAGAGCTCTGGAAACACCATATATTTT. Translation gives CASSPIGQSSGNTIYF.

The chain links TRBV14 to TRBJ2-5; TRBD1 matches 7 bases. The length of the CDR3 is 15 residues. Germline values: CDR1 SGHDN, CDR2 FVKESK. V lost 0 bases and J lost 4; bases outside the gene matches: 5. The CDR3: CASSQEIGGLETQYF. The CDR3 DNA sequence: TGTGCCAGCAGCCAAGAGATAGGGGGCCTAGAGACCCAGTACTTC.

This clone came up once. The rearrangement links TRBV20-1 to TRBJ2-1; a possible D gene is TRBD1 (5 bases). The CDR3 loop spans 11 amino acids. The V end was cut by 3 bases, the J end by 5 bases, with 5 bases between. Looked up from germline, CDR1 is DFQATT and CDR2 is SNEGSKA (reference sequence). The CDR3 reads CSARDNNEQFF. CDR3 sequence (DNA): TGCAGTGCTAGGGACAACAATGAGCAGTTCTTC.

CDR3 DNA sequence: TGTGCCAGCAGCGCCGGGACAGTTGGAAACACCATATATTTT. This sequence encodes CASSAGTVGNTIYF. This rearrangement joins TRBV3-1 (or the pseudogene TRBV3-2) to TRBJ1-3; TRBD1 matches at 7 bases. Germline V gene data show CDR1 as LGHDT and CDR2 as YNNKEL (reference sequence). V was pared by 5 bases and J by 3 bases, with 4 bases of the junction left unmatched. This CDR3 region has 14 residues.

This clone came up a few times. V and J are TRBV7-9 and TRBJ1-1, with D uncertain. The CDR3 is 14 amino acids. Trimming left V 5 bases short and J 10 bases short, with 20 bases between. CDR1 SEHNR and CDR2 FQNEAQ come from the germline V gene (reference sequence). The CDR3 sequence: CASSPAGEMGSAFF. The CDR3, as DNA: TGTGCCAGCAGCCCCGCCGGGGAAATGGGGTCAGCTTTCTTT.

The chain has TRBV7-2 and TRBJ2-3; 7 nucleotides match TRBD2. This CDR3 has 15 residues. Trimming removed 5 bases from V and 3 bases from J; junction bases left unmatched: 8. Looked up from germline, CDR1 is SGHTA and CDR2 is FQGNSA. The DNA of the CDR3 is TGTGCCAGCAGCCAGGTGGGGGGGTGGACAGATACGCAGTATTTT. It is translated as CASSQVGGWTDTQYF.

This clone was seen only once. The V and J genes are TRBV6-5 and TRBJ1-1, with a possible D match to TRBD1 (6 bases). This CDR3 spans 15 amino acids. V was pared by 6 bases and J by 9 bases, with 23 bases between. The germline V gene encodes CDR1 MNHEY and CDR2 SVGAGI. CDR3 nucleotide sequence: TGTGCCAGCAGCGTGTCCCCGAACAGGGATCGACAAGCTTTCTTT. It translates to CASSVSPNRDRQAFF.

This chain uses TRBV9 with TRBJ1-2; 9 bases line up with TRBD1. CDR3 size: 14 residues. Trimming cost V 0 bases and J 3 bases; bases outside gene matches: 0. Germline CDR1 is SGDLS and CDR2 is YYNGEE. In DNA, the CDR3 is TGTGCCAGCAGCGTAGGACAGGGGGACTATGGCTACACCTTC. Translating it yields CASSVGQGDYGYTF.

This clone was seen a handful of times. The chain recombines TRBV6-6 with TRBJ2-5, with 7 bases fitting TRBD2. The ends lost 2 bases at V and 6 bases at J; junction bases unmatched: 12. Germline V gene sequence: CDR1 MNHNY, CDR2 SVGAGI (reference sequence). The CDR3 runs to 16 residues. CDR3 sequence (DNA): TGTGCCAGCAGTTACGAGACGGGAGGCCGTCGACAGACCCAGTACTTC. Translation gives CASSYETGGRRQTQYF.

The J gene is TRBJ2-7, the V gene TRBV7-2; 7 positions match TRBD2. V lost 4 bases, J lost 1 base, and 4 bases stayed unmatched. The CDR3 contains 14 residues. Germline CDR1 SGHTA, CDR2 FQGNSA. Here the CDR3 DNA reads TGTGCCAGCAGCTGGGCTAGCGGTTCCTACGAGCAGTACTTC. It encodes CASSWASGSYEQYF.

This clone was counted only a few times. This CDR3 is CASSPPLTGSEKLFF. The CDR3 DNA follows: TGTGCCAGCAGCCCCCCCCTGACAGGGTCTGAAAAACTGTTTTTT. The chain is built from TRBV3-1 (or the pseudogene TRBV3-2) and TRBJ1-4, with 7 bases aligning to TRBD1. CDR3 length: 15 residues. Unmatched junction bases numbered 9, after V lost 4 bases and J lost 7 bases. Germline CDR1 LGHDT, CDR2 YNNKEL (reference sequence).

CDR3 sequence (DNA): TGTGCCAGCAGCTTGGGACTAGTAGGGTCCGAGCAGTACTTC. Its protein is CASSLGLVGSEQYF. The chain is built from TRBV7-2 and TRBJ2-7; 8 bases fit TRBD2. With V trimmed by 3 bases and J by 6 bases, 7 bases remained unmatched. The CDR3 is 14 residues long. Germline CDR1 SGHTA, CDR2 FQGNSA.

This clone showed up just once. The chain has TRBV5-4 and TRBJ2-2; D gene unclear. This CDR3 is 16 amino acids long. From germline, CDR1 is SGHNT and CDR2 YYREEE (reference sequence). V was clipped by 2 bases and J by 2 bases, with 13 bases between them. Written as DNA, the CDR3 is TGTGCCAGCAGCTTACGGGTAGGCGCAAACACCGGGGAGCTGTTTTTT. This translates into CASSLRVGANTGELFF.

The J gene is TRBJ1-6, the V gene TRBV7-2, with D hard to call. The CDR3 runs to 14 residues. The germline V gene encodes CDR1 SGHTA and CDR2 FQGNSA. With 2 bases removed from V and 7 bases from J, the gap between germline ends came to 9 bases. The CDR3 bases are TGTGCCAGCAGCTTACGAGGAGAAAATTCACCCCTCCACTTT. Amino acids: CASSLRGENSPLHF.

The V gene is TRBV19, the J gene TRBJ1-6; TRBD1 matches 7 bases. Germline CDR1 LNHDA, CDR2 SQIVND (reference sequence). The CDR3 loop spans 15 amino acids. The V gene end was trimmed by 5 bases and the J gene end by 4 bases; junction bases not matched to a gene: 5. The CDR3 spells CASSPRGQYNSPLHF. CDR3 in DNA: TGTGCCAGTAGTCCCCGGGGACAGTATAATTCACCCCTCCACTTT.

The gene calls are TRBV5-1 and TRBJ2-1, with D unresolved. V was clipped by 1 base and J by 9 bases, with 11 bases between them. This CDR3 has 13 amino acids. Germline V lookup: CDR1 SGHRS, CDR2 YFSETQ. The CDR3 loop is CASSLIRMGEQFF. Here the CDR3 DNA reads TGCGCCAGCAGCTTGATCAGGATGGGTGAGCAGTTCTTC.

The chain has TRBV7-6 and TRBJ1-2; the D gene is possibly TRBD1 (6 bases). The CDR3 extends over 13 amino acids. V lost 5 bases, J lost 5 bases, and 12 bases lay in between. Per germline, CDR1 SGHVS and CDR2 FNYEAQ. Here the CDR3 DNA reads TGTGCCAGCAGCCCCGGGACACATTATGGCTACACCTTC. It codes for CASSPGTHYGYTF.

This chain uses TRBV30 with TRBJ2-1, with 7 bases aligning to TRBD2. CDR3 length: 14 amino acids. V trimming: 8 bases; J trimming: 1 base; junction bases outside the gene matches: 8. The germline CDR1 and CDR2 sequences are GTSNPN and SVGIG (reference sequence). CDR3 region: CAGGEAVSYNEQFF. CDR3 in DNA: TGTGCCGGGGGGGAAGCGGTGTCCTACAATGAGCAGTTCTTC.